Following are 2 T cell receptor beta chains from one sample sequenced in a study of circulating and synovial CD4+ cells in juvenile arthritis. Produced via immunoSEQ multiplex PCR; TCRdb's table is partial and in-frame only. The table records tens of thousands of clones, about 94% of them present only once. The sequenced material came from CD4+ T cells from blood. These receptors were taken from a human donor with juvenile idiopathic arthritis.

This chain joins TRBV5-1 and TRBJ2-1; 10 positions match TRBD2. With 3 bases clipped from V and 4 bases from J, the junction kept 4 bases outside the gene matches. Looked up from germline, CDR1 is SGHRS and CDR2 is YFSETQ. This CDR3 has 15 amino acids. The CDR3 is CASSSLAGRYNEQFF. The CDR3 DNA reads TGCGCCAGCAGCTCACTAGCGGGAAGGTACAATGAGCAGTTCTTC.

This clone was seen once. This chain connects TRBV30 to TRBJ2-1, with 7 bases identical to TRBD2. V shed 0 bases and J 6 bases; nucleotides not matched to a gene: 8. The CDR3 spans 15 residues. Germline V gene lookup returns CDR1 GTSNPN and CDR2 SVGIG (reference sequence). This CDR3 reads CAWSVLREPINEQFF. The CDR3, as DNA: TGTGCCTGGAGTGTATTGCGGGAGCCAATCAATGAGCAGTTCTTC.